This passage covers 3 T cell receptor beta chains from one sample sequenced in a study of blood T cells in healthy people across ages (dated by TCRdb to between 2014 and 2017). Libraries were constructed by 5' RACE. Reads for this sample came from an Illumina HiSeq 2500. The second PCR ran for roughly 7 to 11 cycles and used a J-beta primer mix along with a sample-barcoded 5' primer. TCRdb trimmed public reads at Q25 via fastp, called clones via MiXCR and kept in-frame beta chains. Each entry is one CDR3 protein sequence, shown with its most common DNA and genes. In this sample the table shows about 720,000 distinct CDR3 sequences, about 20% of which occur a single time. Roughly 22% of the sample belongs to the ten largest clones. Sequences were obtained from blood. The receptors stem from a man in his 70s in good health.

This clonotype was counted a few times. The CDR3: CSVESRDGYTF. DNA of the CDR3: TGCAGCGTTGAAAGCAGAGATGGCTACACCTTC. The chain has TRBV29-1 and TRBJ1-2, with unresolved D. This CDR3 is 11 amino acids long. The germline CDR1 and CDR2 sequences are SQVTM and ANQGSEA. Trimming cost V 2 bases and J 6 bases, with 7 bases left between them.

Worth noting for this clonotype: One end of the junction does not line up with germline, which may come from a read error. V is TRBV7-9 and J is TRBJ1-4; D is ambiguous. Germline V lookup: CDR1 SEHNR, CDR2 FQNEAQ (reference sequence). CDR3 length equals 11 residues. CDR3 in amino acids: CARSLTEKLFF. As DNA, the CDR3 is TGTGCCCGCAGCCTGACGGAAAAACTGTTTTTT.

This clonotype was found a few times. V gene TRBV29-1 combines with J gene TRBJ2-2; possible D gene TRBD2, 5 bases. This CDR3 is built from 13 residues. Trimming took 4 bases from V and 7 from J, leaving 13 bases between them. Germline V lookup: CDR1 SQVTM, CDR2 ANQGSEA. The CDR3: CSVVDFKFGELFF. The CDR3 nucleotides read TGCAGCGTTGTGGACTTCAAATTCGGGGAGCTGTTTTTT.